Here is one T cell receptor (beta chain) with its context. TCRdb ran MiXCR on the 5' RACE reads and lists one entry per CDR3 protein. The profile shows about 190,000 distinct CDR3 sequences, approximately 15% of them singletons. These data belong to a study of identical twins. The same sample was also used in a study of T cells expressing NK-cell markers.

The TCR sequence derives from a woman aged 18 to 35 in good health. Material: CD8+ T cells sorted from blood.

The CDR3 spells CASSQEERGPSYEQYF. The DNA of the CDR3 is TGTGCCAGCAGCCAAGAGGAGCGGGGGCCCTCCTACGAGCAGTACTTC. The chain is built from TRBV4-2 and TRBJ2-7; 8 bases match TRBD2. CDR3 length equals 16 residues. Germline V gives CDR1 LGHNA, CDR2 YNFKEQ. The V segment lost 0 bases and the J segment 0 bases; nucleotides outside the gene matches: 4.